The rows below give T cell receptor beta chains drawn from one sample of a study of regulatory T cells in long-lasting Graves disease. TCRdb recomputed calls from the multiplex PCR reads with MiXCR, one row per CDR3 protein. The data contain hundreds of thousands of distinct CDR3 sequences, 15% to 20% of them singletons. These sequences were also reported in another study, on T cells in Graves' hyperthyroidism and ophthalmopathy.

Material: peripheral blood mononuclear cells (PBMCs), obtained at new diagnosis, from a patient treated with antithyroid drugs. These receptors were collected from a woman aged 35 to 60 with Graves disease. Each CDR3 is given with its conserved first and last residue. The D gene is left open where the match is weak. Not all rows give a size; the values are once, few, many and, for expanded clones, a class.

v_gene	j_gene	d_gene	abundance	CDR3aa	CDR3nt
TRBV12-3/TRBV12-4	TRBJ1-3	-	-	CASSLVSTSGNTIYF	TGTGCCAGCAGTTTAGTGTCCACCTCTGGAAACACCATATATTTT
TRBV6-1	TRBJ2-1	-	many	CASSPRTMIYNEQFF	TGTGCCAGCAGCCCCCGGACTATGATTTACAATGAGCAGTTCTTC
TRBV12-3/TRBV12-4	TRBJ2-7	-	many	CASSLDSAYEQYF	TGTGCCAGCAGTCTGGACAGTGCATACGAGCAGTACTTC
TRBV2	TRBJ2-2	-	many	CASSEIEAGSNGELFF	TGTGCCAGCAGTGAAATCGAGGCAGGGAGTAACGGGGAGCTGTTTTTT
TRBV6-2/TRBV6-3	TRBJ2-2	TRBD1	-	CASSPLQGAPTGELFF	TGTGCCAGCAGCCCGTTGCAGGGGGCGCCGACCGGGGAGCTGTTTTTT
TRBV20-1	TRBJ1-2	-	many	CSARSSTRPGGGGYTF	TGCAGTGCTAGAAGTTCCACCCGCCCGGGAGGTGGGGGCTACACCTTC
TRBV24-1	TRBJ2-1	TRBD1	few	CATAGQGGHEQFF	TGTGCCACCGCAGGACAGGGGGGTCATGAGCAGTTCTTC
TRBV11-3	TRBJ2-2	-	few	CASSLKPTDGELFF	TGTGCCAGCAGCTTAAAACCTACGGACGGGGAGCTGTTTTTT
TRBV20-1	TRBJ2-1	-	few	CSASVNEQFF	TGCAGTGCTTCCGTCAATGAGCAGTTCTTC
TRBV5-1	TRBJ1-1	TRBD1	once	CASSINMDRGAEAFF	TGCGCCAGCAGCATTAACATGGACAGGGGCGCTGAAGCTTTCTTT
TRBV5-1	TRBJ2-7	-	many	CASSTAGSYEQYF	TGCGCCAGCAGCACCGCGGGCTCCTACGAGCAGTACTTC
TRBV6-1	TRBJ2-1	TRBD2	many	CASSDRLAENNEQFF	TGTGCCAGCAGTGACCGACTAGCGGAGAACAATGAGCAGTTCTTC
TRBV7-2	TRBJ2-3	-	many	CASSPSAISTDTQYF	TGTGCCAGCAGCCCGTCCGCGATTAGCACAGATACGCAGTATTTT
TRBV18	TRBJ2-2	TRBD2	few	CASSLPARGDTGELFF	TGTGCCAGCTCACTCCCAGCGCGGGGGGACACCGGGGAGCTGTTTTTT
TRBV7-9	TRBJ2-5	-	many	CASSLAVGREETQYF	TGTGCCAGCAGCTTAGCAGTCGGGAGAGAAGAGACCCAGTACTTC
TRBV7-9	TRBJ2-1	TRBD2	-	CASSMTSGTYNEQFF	TGTGCCAGCAGCATGACTAGCGGAACCTACAATGAGCAGTTCTTC
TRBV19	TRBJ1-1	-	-	CASTQGKGAYTEAFF	TGTGCCAGTACCCAGGGGAAGGGCGCTTACACTGAAGCTTTCTTT
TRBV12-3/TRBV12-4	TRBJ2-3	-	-	CASSFGKPTDTQYF	TGTGCCAGCAGTTTTGGCAAGCCCACAGATACGCAGTATTTT
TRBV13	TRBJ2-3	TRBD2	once	CASSQGAGGADTQYF	TGTGCCAGCAGCCAAGGAGCGGGGGGGGCAGATACGCAGTATTTT
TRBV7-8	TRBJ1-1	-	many	CASSFGHTRDGAEAFF	TGTGCCAGCAGCTTCGGTCATACGAGGGATGGGGCTGAAGCTTTCTTT
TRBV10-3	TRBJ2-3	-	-	CAIKGVGDTQYF	TGTGCCATCAAGGGGGTTGGGGATACGCAGTATTTT
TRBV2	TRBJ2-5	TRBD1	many	CASGEQGVVKTQYF	TGTGCCAGCGGGGAACAGGGGGTGGTTAAGACCCAGTACTTC